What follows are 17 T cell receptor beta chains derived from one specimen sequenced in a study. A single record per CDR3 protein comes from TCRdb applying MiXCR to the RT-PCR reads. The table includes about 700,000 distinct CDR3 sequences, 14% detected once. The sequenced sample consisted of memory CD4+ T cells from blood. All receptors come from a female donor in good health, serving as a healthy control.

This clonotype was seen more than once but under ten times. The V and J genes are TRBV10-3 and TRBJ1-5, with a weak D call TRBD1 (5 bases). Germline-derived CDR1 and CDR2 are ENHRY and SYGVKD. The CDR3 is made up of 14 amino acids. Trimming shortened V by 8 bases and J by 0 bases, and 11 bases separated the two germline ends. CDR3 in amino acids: CAIGPGDSNQPQHF. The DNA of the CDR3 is TGTGCCATCGGTCCGGGGGATAGCAATCAGCCCCAGCATTTT.

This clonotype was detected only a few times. CDR3 in amino acids: CSAESGVYTEAFF. DNA for the CDR3: TGCAGTGCGGAGTCGGGGGTTTACACTGAAGCTTTCTTT. The gene calls are TRBV20-1 and TRBJ1-1, with D perhaps matching TRBD1 (5 bases). This CDR3 has 13 residues. Germline-derived CDR1 and CDR2 are DFQATT and SNEGSKA (reference sequence). The V gene lost 6 bases and the J gene lost 3 bases, with 14 bases spanning the gap.

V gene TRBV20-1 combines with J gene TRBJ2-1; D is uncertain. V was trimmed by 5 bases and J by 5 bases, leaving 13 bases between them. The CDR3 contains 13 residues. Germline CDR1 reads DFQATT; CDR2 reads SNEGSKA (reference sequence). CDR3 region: CSARSAPNNEQFF. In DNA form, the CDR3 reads TGCAGTGCTCGCAGCGCGCCAAACAATGAGCAGTTCTTC.

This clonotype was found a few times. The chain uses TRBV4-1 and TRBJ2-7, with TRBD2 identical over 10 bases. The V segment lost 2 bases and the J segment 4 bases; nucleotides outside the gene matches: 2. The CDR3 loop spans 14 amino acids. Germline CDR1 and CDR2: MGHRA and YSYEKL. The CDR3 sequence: CASSQRTSGYEQYF. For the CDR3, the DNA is TGCGCCAGCAGCCAACGGACTAGCGGTTACGAGCAGTACTTC.

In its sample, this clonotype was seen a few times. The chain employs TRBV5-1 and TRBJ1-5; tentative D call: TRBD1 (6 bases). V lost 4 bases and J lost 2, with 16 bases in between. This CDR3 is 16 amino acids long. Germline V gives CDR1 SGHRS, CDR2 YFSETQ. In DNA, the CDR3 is TGCGCCAGCAGCCTTGCCCCGGGGGCCGGCAATCAGCCCCAGCATTTT. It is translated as CASSLAPGAGNQPQHF.

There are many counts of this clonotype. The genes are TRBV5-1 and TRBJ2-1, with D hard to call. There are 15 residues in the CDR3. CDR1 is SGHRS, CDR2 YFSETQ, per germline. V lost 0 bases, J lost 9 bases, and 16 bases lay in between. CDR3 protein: CASSLAVGIPGEQFF. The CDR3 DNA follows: TGCGCCAGCAGCTTGGCCGTTGGGATTCCGGGTGAGCAGTTCTTC.

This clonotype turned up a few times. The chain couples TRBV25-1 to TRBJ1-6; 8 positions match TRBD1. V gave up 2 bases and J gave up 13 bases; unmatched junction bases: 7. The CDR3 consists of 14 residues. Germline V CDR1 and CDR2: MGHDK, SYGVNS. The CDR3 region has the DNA TGTGCCAGCAGTGAACAGGGGGCGATACAGCCCCTCCACTTT. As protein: CASSEQGAIQPLHF.

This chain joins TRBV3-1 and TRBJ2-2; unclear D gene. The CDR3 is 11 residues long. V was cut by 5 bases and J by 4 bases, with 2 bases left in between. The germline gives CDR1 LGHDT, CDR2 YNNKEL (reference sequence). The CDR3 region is CASSITGELFF. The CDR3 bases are TGTGCCAGCAGCATCACCGGGGAGCTGTTTTTT.

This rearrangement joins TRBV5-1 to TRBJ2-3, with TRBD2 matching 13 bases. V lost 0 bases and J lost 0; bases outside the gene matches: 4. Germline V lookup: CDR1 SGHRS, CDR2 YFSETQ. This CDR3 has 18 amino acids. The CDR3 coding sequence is TGCGCCAGCAGCTTGGATCCGGGACTAGCGGGGAGCACAGATACGCAGTATTTT. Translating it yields CASSLDPGLAGSTDTQYF.

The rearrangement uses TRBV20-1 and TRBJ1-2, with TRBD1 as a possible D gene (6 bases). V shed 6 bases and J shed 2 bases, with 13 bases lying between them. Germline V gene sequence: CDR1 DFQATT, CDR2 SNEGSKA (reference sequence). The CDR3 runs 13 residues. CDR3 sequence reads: CSANRALNYGYTF. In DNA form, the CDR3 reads TGCAGTGCCAACAGGGCGCTCAACTATGGCTACACCTTC.

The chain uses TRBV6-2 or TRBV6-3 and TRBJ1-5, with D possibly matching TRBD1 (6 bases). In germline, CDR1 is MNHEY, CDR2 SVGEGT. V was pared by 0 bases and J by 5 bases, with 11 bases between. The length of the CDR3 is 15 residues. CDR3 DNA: TGTGCCAGCAGTTACTCCGCCAGGGGCGATCAGCCCCAGCATTTT. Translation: CASSYSARGDQPQHF.

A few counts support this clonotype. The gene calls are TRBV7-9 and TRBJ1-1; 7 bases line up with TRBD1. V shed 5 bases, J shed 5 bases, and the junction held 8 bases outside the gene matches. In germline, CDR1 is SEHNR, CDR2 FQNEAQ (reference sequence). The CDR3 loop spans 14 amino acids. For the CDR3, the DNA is TGTGCCAGCAGCACTGACAGGGCAGGGACTGAAGCTTTCTTT. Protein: CASSTDRAGTEAFF.

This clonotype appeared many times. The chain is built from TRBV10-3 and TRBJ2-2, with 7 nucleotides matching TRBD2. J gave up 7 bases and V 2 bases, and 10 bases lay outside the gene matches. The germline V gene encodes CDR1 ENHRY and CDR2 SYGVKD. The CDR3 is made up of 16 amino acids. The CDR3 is CAISERSGNDGGELFF. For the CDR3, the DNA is TGTGCCATCAGTGAGCGGAGCGGGAACGATGGCGGGGAGCTGTTTTTT.

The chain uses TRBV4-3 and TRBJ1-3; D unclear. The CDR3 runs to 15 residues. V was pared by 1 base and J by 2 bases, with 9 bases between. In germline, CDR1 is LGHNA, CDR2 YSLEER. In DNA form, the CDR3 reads TGCGCCAGCAGCCAAGGGGCGCAGACTGGAAACACCATATATTTT. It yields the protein CASSQGAQTGNTIYF.

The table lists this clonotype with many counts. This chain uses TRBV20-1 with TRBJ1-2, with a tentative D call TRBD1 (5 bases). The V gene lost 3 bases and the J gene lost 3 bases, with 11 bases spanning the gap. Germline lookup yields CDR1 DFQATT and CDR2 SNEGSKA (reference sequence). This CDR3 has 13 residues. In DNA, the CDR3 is TGCAGTGCTAGTGAGGGGAGTGACTATGGCTACACCTTC. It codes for CSASEGSDYGYTF.

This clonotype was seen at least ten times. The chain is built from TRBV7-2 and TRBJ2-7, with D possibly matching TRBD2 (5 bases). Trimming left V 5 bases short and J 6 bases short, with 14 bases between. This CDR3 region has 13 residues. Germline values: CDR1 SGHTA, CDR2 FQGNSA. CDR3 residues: CASSQGSFGEQYF. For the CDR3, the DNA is TGTGCCAGCAGCCAAGGGAGTTTTGGCGAGCAGTACTTC.

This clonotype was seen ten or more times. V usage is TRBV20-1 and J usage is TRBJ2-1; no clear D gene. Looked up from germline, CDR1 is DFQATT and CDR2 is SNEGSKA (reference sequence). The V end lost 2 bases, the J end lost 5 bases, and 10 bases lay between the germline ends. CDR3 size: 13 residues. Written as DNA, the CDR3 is TGCAGTGCTAGAAGGACCACAAACAATGAGCAGTTCTTC. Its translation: CSARRTTNNEQFF.